These 27 T cell receptor beta chains were sequenced from one sample in a study of beta chain features in type 1 diabetes. All of the isolated RNA was reverse transcribed, so expressed TCRB transcripts were sequenced. Using immunoSEQ multiplex PCR, the repertoire was profiled, and TCRdb retains in-frame clones only, with some absent. The sample lists 150,000 or so clones; about a tenth were seen once. The sample taken for sequencing was central memory CD4+ T cells from blood. These receptors were obtained from a man between 18 and 29 years old in good health.

This clone has at least ten counts. The chain employs TRBV21-1 and TRBJ1-2; TRBD1 is the table's D call and was not checked against the DNA. TRBV21-1 is described as a pseudogene. CDR3 length: 17 residues. The CDR3 bases are TGTGCCAGCAGCAAAGGGGGACAGGGGGCGCGAGACTATGGCTACACCTTC. It translates to CASSKGGQGARDYGYTF.

This clone was detected a few times. This rearrangement joins TRBV4-2 to TRBJ2-7; maybe TRBD2 (6 bases). Trimming shortened V by 0 bases and J by 6 bases, and 15 bases separated the two germline ends. The CDR3 extends over 15 amino acids. Germline assignment: CDR1 LGHNA and CDR2 YNFKEQ. The CDR3 spells CASSQEGTLPGEQYF. The CDR3 DNA sequence: TGTGCCAGCAGCCAAGAAGGGACTCTGCCTGGCGAGCAGTACTTC.

In its sample, this clone was seen a few times. The rearrangement joins TRBV7-6 to TRBJ2-7; 7 bases are a match to TRBD1. Per germline, CDR1 SGHVS and CDR2 FNYEAQ. Germline trimming cut 0 bases from V and 1 base from J; bases unmatched to any gene: 0. The CDR3 runs 14 residues. CDR3 region: CASSLAGQSYEQYF. The CDR3 region has the DNA TGTGCCAGCAGCTTAGCGGGACAGTCCTACGAGCAGTACTTC.

The chain is built from TRBV7-9 and TRBJ1-2, with D possibly being TRBD1 (5 bases). The length of the CDR3 is 15 residues. V was shortened by 2 bases and J by 6 bases, with 16 bases between the two germline ends. The V gene's germline CDR1 is SEHNR and CDR2 FQNEAQ (reference sequence). DNA of the CDR3: TGTGCCAGCAGCTTACGGGGCTCGGGAGAGGATGGCTACACCTTC. Protein sequence: CASSLRGSGEDGYTF. Using reference TRBV7-9 and TRBJ1-2 for the parts outside the CDR3, the full variable domain is DTGVSQNPRHKITKRGQNVTFRCDPISEHNRLYWYRQTLGQGPEFLTYFQNEAQLEKSRLLSDRFSAERPKGSFSTLEIQRTEQGDSAMYLCASSLRGSGEDGYTFGSGTRLTVV.

There are a few counts of this clone. This chain uses TRBV6-6 with TRBJ2-3; 8 nucleotides align to TRBD2. The length of the CDR3 is 15 residues. Germline values: CDR1 MNHNY, CDR2 SVGAGI (reference sequence). J was trimmed by 2 bases and V by 8 bases; bases with no gene match: 9. In DNA form, the CDR3 reads TGTGCCAGCCGCGTTGTGCGGGGGGTCACAGATACGCAGTATTTT. Its translation: CASRVVRGVTDTQYF.

Only a few counts were recorded for this clone. This chain uses TRBV25-1 with TRBJ2-5, with 7 bases identical to TRBD1. The J call may be in error: the DNA end matches TRBJ2-7 better. The CDR3 has 14 residues. In germline, CDR1 is MGHDK, CDR2 SYGVNS. This CDR3 is CASSPDRVSHEQYF. The CDR3 DNA is TGTGCCAGCAGCCCCGACAGGGTTTCCCACGAGCAGTACTTC.

A few counts support this clone. This chain joins TRBV28 and TRBJ2-3, with 8 nucleotides matching TRBD1. CDR1 and CDR2 from the germline V gene are MDHEN and SYDVKM. The CDR3 extends over 16 amino acids. The junction had 14 bases not matched to a gene; V was cut back by 5 bases and J by 7 bases. As DNA, the CDR3 is TGTGCCAGCAGTCTAATTCCGGGACAGGAGACTAATACGCAGTATTTT. Its protein is CASSLIPGQETNTQYF. Looking up the rest from reference TRBV28 and TRBJ2-3 gives the full variable domain: DVKVTQSSRYLVKRTGEKVFLECVQDMDHENMFWYRQDPGLGLRLIYFSYDVKMKEKGDIPEGYSVSREKKERFSLILESASTNQTSMYLCASSLIPGQETNTQYFGPGTRLTVL.

This clone has more than one count but fewer than ten. CDR3: CASSLMGSSGNTIYF. The CDR3 DNA follows: TGTGCCAGCAGCTTAATGGGCAGTTCTGGAAACACCATATATTTT. The chain couples TRBV7-9 to TRBJ1-3; D is ambiguous. The CDR3 loop spans 15 amino acids. In germline, CDR1 is SEHNR, CDR2 FQNEAQ (reference sequence). With 2 bases removed from V and 1 base from J, the gap between germline ends came to 9 bases. Supplemented by reference TRBV7-9 and TRBJ1-3, the full variable domain reads DTGVSQNPRHKITKRGQNVTFRCDPISEHNRLYWYRQTLGQGPEFLTYFQNEAQLEKSRLLSDRFSAERPKGSFSTLEIQRTEQGDSAMYLCASSLMGSSGNTIYFGEGSWLTVV.

In this sample, this clone turned up a few times. V is TRBV20-1 and J is TRBJ2-7; D is perhaps TRBD2 (5 bases). V was pared by 6 bases and J by 5 bases, with 11 bases between. Germline V gene data show CDR1 as DFQATT and CDR2 as SNEGSKA (reference sequence). CDR3 length: 11 amino acids. The CDR3 loop is CSAPGIHEQYF. Written as DNA, the CDR3 is TGCAGTGCCCCGGGAATCCACGAGCAGTACTTC.

This clone occurred a few times. The chain links TRBV11-2 to TRBJ2-2, with 10 bases matching TRBD1. The trim removed 4 bases at V and 5 bases at J, leaving 10 bases unmatched. Germline V gene sequence: CDR1 SGHAT, CDR2 FQNNGV. This CDR3 comprises 17 residues. The CDR3 bases are TGTGCCAGCAGCTCTATGGGACAGGGGAGAAAAACCGGGGAGCTGTTTTTT. Translated, it gives CASSSMGQGRKTGELFF.

This chain connects TRBV11-2 to TRBJ1-1; D not resolved. CDR3 length: 14 amino acids. The V gene's germline CDR1 is SGHAT and CDR2 FQNNGV. The V end lost 5 bases, the J end lost 0 bases, and 10 bases lay between the germline ends. CDR3 sequence (DNA): TGTGCCAGCAGCAACATCCCCCTGAACACTGAAGCTTTCTTT. Its translation: CASSNIPLNTEAFF.

The J gene is TRBJ2-4, the V gene TRBV30; weak D call: TRBD2 (6 bases). Trimming shortened V by 3 bases and J by 3 bases, and 15 bases separated the two germline ends. In germline, CDR1 is GTSNPN, CDR2 SVGIG (reference sequence). This CDR3 is 15 amino acids long. CDR3 coding DNA: TGTGCCTGGAGGCAGAATGGGGGGAACAAAAACATTCAGTACTTC. Residues: CAWRQNGGNKNIQYF.

There are many counts of this clone. V is TRBV29-1 and J is TRBJ2-1, with D unclear. Germline assignment: CDR1 SQVTM and CDR2 ANQGSEA. Trimming took 4 bases from V and 9 from J, leaving 10 bases between them. The CDR3 is 11 amino acids. The CDR3 DNA follows: TGCAGCGTTGGTTGGAGTGGTGAGCAGTTCTTC. As protein: CSVGWSGEQFF.

The chain uses TRBV4-1 and TRBJ2-5; 7 bases align to TRBD2. The germline V gene encodes CDR1 MGHRA and CDR2 YSYEKL. Trimming took 4 bases from V and 3 from J; bases not matched to a gene: 8. The CDR3 runs 15 residues. The CDR3 DNA follows: TGCGCCAGCAGCCGCCGCGGACTAGAAAAAGAGACCCAGTACTTC. This gives the protein CASSRRGLEKETQYF.

The rearrangement joins TRBV5-1 to TRBJ2-2; possibly TRBD2 for D (6 bases). The CDR3 has 16 amino acids. Trimming took 4 bases from V and 1 from J, leaving 14 bases between them. Germline V lookup: CDR1 SGHRS, CDR2 YFSETQ. For the CDR3, the DNA is TGCGCCAGCAGCCCGGGCGGGATTCTGAACACCGGGGAGCTGTTTTTT. Protein: CASSPGGILNTGELFF.

This clone was seen a handful of times. V is TRBV7-2 and J is TRBJ2-3; 8 bases fit TRBD2. Germline CDR1 SGHTA, CDR2 FQGNSA. J gave up 4 bases and V 4 bases, and 10 bases lay outside the gene matches. There are 16 residues in the CDR3. CDR3 residues: CASSSYIAGLSDTQYF. The CDR3 bases are TGTGCCAGCAGCTCGTATATAGCGGGGTTGTCAGATACGCAGTATTTT.

V is TRBV7-2 and J is TRBJ1-5, with TRBD1 matching 12 bases. V dropped 5 bases and J dropped 4; count of bases not matched to a gene: 9. This CDR3 comprises 17 residues. Germline lookup yields CDR1 SGHTA and CDR2 FQGNSA. The CDR3 reads CASSLLGTGGLNQPQHF. The CDR3 bases are TGTGCCAGCAGCCTCCTTGGGACAGGGGGCTTGAATCAGCCCCAGCATTTT.

This clone has only a few counts. The rearrangement joins TRBV28 to TRBJ2-5; 7 positions match TRBD1. The CDR3 spans 14 residues. The germline CDR1 and CDR2 sequences are MDHEN and SYDVKM. V lost 3 bases to trimming and J lost 4 bases; unmatched junction nucleotides: 5. DNA for the CDR3: TGTGCCAGCAGTTTCGGGACAGCGAGAGAGACCCAGTACTTC. Translated: CASSFGTARETQYF.

Note on this clone: The same CDR3 arises from other DNA sequences in this sample as well. The chain joins TRBV2 to TRBJ2-5; 7 bases fit TRBD1. Germline V gene sequence: CDR1 SNHLY, CDR2 FYNNEI. Trimming took 6 bases from V and 2 from J; bases not matched to a gene: 3. This CDR3 is 13 amino acids long. The CDR3 bases are TGTGCCAGCAGCCGGGACAGTCAAGAGACCCAGTACTTC. It specifies CASSRDSQETQYF.

J is TRBJ2-5 and V is TRBV6-5; 9 bases map to TRBD1. The J segment lost 5 bases and the V segment lost 0 bases, leaving 7 bases of the junction unmatched. This CDR3 has 16 amino acids. Germline CDR1 is MNHEY and CDR2 is SVGAGI. The CDR3 DNA reads TGTGCCAGCAGTTACTCCGGGACAGGGTTCGTGGAGACCCAGTACTTC. Translating gives CASSYSGTGFVETQYF.

The chain links TRBV11-3 to TRBJ2-3, with 9 bases lining up with TRBD2. V trimming: 2 bases; J trimming: 4 bases; junction bases outside the gene matches: 4. CDR1 is SGHNT, CDR2 YENEEA, per germline. CDR3 length: 15 residues. The CDR3 DNA is TGTGCCAGCAGCTTAATCGGCGGGGGGGCAGATACGCAGTATTTT. Protein product: CASSLIGGGADTQYF.

This chain joins TRBV7-2 and TRBJ2-5, with TRBD1 matching 7 bases. V dropped 5 bases and J dropped 5; count of bases not matched to a gene: 5. Germline lookup yields CDR1 SGHTA and CDR2 FQGNSA. CDR3 length: 13 amino acids. CDR3 coding DNA: TGTGCCAGCAGCCCAGACAGGGACGAGACCCAGTACTTC. Translated: CASSPDRDETQYF.

The table lists this clone with a few counts. The rearrangement links TRBV5-4 to TRBJ2-2, with TRBD2 matching 8 bases. Germline CDR1 is SGHNT and CDR2 is YYREEE (reference sequence). The CDR3 extends over 16 amino acids. Trimming took 1 base from V and 6 from J; bases not matched to a gene: 8. The CDR3 sequence: CASSLYGTRRPGELFF. CDR3 DNA sequence: TGTGCCAGCAGCTTGTATGGGACTAGACGACCCGGGGAGCTGTTTTTT.

The genes are TRBV6-1 and TRBJ2-6, with 9 nucleotides matching TRBD2. V lost 5 bases and J lost 2; bases outside the gene matches: 1. CDR1 and CDR2 (germline): MNHNS, SASEGT. The CDR3 spans 15 residues. In DNA form, the CDR3 reads TGTGCCAGCAGTTCTAGCGGGGCTGGGGCCAACGTCCTGACTTTC. This gives the protein CASSSSGAGANVLTF.

There are a few counts of this clone. The rearrangement links TRBV7-9 to TRBJ2-7; TRBD1 matches at 9 bases. Germline trimming cut 6 bases from V and 3 bases from J; bases unmatched to any gene: 6. This CDR3 has 14 residues. Germline CDR1 and CDR2: SEHNR and FQNEAQ (reference sequence). The CDR3 DNA is TGTGCCAGCAGATCCGGGACAGGGCTCTACGAGCAGTACTTC. Its translation is CASRSGTGLYEQYF.

The chain couples TRBV28 to TRBJ1-6, with TRBD1 identical over 9 bases. The germline V gene encodes CDR1 MDHEN and CDR2 SYDVKM. The CDR3 is 15 amino acids. The V and J ends lost 2 bases and 9 bases, in that order; junction bases with no gene match: 5. This CDR3 is CASSLGDRGGSPLHF. Written as DNA, the CDR3 is TGTGCCAGCAGTTTAGGAGACAGGGGGGGTTCACCCCTCCACTTT.

This clone has a handful of counts. The chain carries TRBV6-1 and TRBJ1-1; possibly TRBD1 for D (5 bases). The germline gives CDR1 MNHNS, CDR2 SASEGT. The CDR3 runs 13 residues. The germline V and J ends were trimmed by 2 bases and 7 bases, with 11 bases remaining between them. The CDR3 loop is CASSELGLGEAFF. Here the CDR3 DNA reads TGTGCCAGCAGTGAACTGGGGCTGGGTGAAGCTTTCTTT.